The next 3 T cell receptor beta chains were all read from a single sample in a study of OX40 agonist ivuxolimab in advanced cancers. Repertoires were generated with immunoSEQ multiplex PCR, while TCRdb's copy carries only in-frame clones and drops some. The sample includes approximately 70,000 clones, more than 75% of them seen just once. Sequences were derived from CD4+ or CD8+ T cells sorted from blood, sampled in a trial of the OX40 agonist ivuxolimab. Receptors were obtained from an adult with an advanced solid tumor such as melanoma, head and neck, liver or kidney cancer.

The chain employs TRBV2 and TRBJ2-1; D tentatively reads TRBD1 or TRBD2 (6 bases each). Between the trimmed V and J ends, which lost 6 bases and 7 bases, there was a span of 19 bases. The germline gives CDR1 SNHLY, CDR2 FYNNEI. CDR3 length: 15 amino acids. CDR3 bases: TGTGCCAGCAGGGCCGATCAGGGGAGGAGGAATGAGCAGTTCTTC. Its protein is CASRADQGRRNEQFF.

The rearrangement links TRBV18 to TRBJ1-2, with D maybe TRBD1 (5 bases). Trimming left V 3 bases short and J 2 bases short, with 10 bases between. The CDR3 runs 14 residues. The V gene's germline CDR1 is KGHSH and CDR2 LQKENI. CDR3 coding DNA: TGTGCCAGCTCACCCGATGGGGGGAACTATGGCTACACCTTC. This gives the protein CASSPDGGNYGYTF.

The CDR3 sequence is CAWSSGTGVEKLFF. The CDR3 coding sequence is TGTGCCTGGAGTTCCGGGACAGGTGTTGAAAAACTGTTTTTT. J is TRBJ1-4 and V is TRBV30, with 8 bases that match TRBD1. V shed 2 bases and J 7 bases; nucleotides not matched to a gene: 6. CDR1 is GTSNPN, CDR2 SVGIG, per germline (reference sequence). The CDR3 contains 14 residues.